One and the same sample provided the 25 T cell receptor beta chains below, sequenced in a study of T cell repertoires in ileal Crohn's disease. Indicated time point: neoterminal ileum biopsy at postoperative endoscopy, about 6 months after surgery. TCRdb's copy holds only in-frame clones and misses some; the assay was immunoSEQ multiplex PCR. The sample lists about 13,000 clones; more than 60% were seen once. Sequencing was performed on ileal tissue. The source is an adult with Crohn's disease.

The chain couples TRBV6-5 to TRBJ1-2, with unresolved D. Trimming stripped 6 bases from V and 1 base from J, with 9 bases between. The germline V gene has CDR1 MNHEY and CDR2 SVGAGI. There are 13 residues in the CDR3. The CDR3 coding sequence is TGTGCCAGCAGGATGGACGGTAACTATGGCTACACCTTC. It encodes CASRMDGNYGYTF.

The V and J genes are TRBV7-9 and TRBJ2-1; 12 bases line up with TRBD2. Germline V gives CDR1 SEHNR, CDR2 FQNEAQ (reference sequence). This CDR3 has 15 residues. V dropped 4 bases and J dropped 6; count of bases not matched to a gene: 4. The CDR3 protein is CASSSSGGAINEQFF. The CDR3 bases are TGTGCCAGCAGCTCTAGCGGGGGGGCGATCAATGAGCAGTTCTTC.

The rearrangement uses TRBV6-5 and TRBJ2-3; D may be TRBD2 (5 bases). The CDR3 loop spans 15 amino acids. The V and J ends lost 2 bases and 0 bases respectively, with 9 bases between them. The germline V gene has CDR1 MNHEY and CDR2 SVGAGI. CDR3 nucleotides: TGTGCCAGCAGTTACCTAGCCTCTAGCACAGATACGCAGTATTTT. It is translated as CASSYLASSTDTQYF.

The rearrangement uses TRBV5-5 and TRBJ1-5; TRBD1 matches at 9 bases. Germline lookup yields CDR1 SGHKS and CDR2 YYEKEE (reference sequence). Trimming cost V 5 bases and J 5 bases; bases outside gene matches: 14. The CDR3 length is 17 residues. DNA for the CDR3: TGTGCCAGCAGTAGAGGTTCAGGGGGACAGGGACATCAGCCCCAGCATTTT. Its protein is CASSRGSGGQGHQPQHF.

The V call is TRBV28, the J call TRBJ2-3; TRBD2 matches at 9 bases. Trimming took 6 bases from V and 0 from J; bases not matched to a gene: 13. The CDR3 has 18 residues. CDR1 MDHEN and CDR2 SYDVKM come from the germline V gene. The CDR3 region is CASRRARGGVPSTDTQYF. The CDR3 coding sequence is TGTGCCAGCAGGAGGGCCCGCGGGGGGGTCCCTAGCACAGATACGCAGTATTTT.

The rearrangement uses TRBV19 and TRBJ1-1, with a possible D match to TRBD1 (5 bases). V lost 2 bases and J 2 bases, leaving 6 bases between the germline ends. The CDR3 runs 13 residues. Germline values: CDR1 LNHDA, CDR2 SQIVND (reference sequence). The CDR3 region has the DNA TGTGCCAGTAGTATAAGGGGTAACACTGAAGCTTTCTTT. Translating gives CASSIRGNTEAFF.

This clone was counted a single time. The CDR3 coding sequence is TGTGCCAGCAGCTACGCCGATTCCCGGAACACTGAAGCTTTCTTT. Protein: CASSYADSRNTEAFF. The chain employs TRBV11-2 and TRBJ1-1; no firm D call. V gave up 4 bases and J gave up 1 base, with 13 bases separating them. The CDR3 has 15 residues. CDR1 is SGHAT and CDR2 is FQNNGV in the germline V gene.

The chain combines TRBV7-9 with TRBJ2-3; D unclear. V was clipped by 5 bases and J by 5 bases, with 8 bases between them. Per the germline V gene, CDR1 is SEHNR and CDR2 is FQNEAQ (reference sequence). The CDR3 is 12 amino acids. The CDR3 protein is CASSPQIDTQYF. Here the CDR3 DNA reads TGTGCCAGCAGCCCCCAGATAGATACGCAGTATTTT.

V usage is TRBV9 and J usage is TRBJ1-6; 7 nucleotides match TRBD1. The V and J ends lost 0 bases and 6 bases, in that order; junction bases with no gene match: 15. CDR1 and CDR2 (germline): SGDLS, YYNGEE. The CDR3 totals 19 residues. CDR3 nucleotide sequence: TGTGCCAGCAGCGTAGAGTCGTGGGGGGACAGAGGTTTTAATTCACCCCTCCACTTT. Translation gives CASSVESWGDRGFNSPLHF.

J is TRBJ2-3 and V is TRBV5-6; 14 bases line up with TRBD2. In germline, CDR1 is SGHDT, CDR2 YYEEEE. V shed 0 bases and J 1 base; nucleotides not matched to a gene: 4. The CDR3 is made up of 18 amino acids. The CDR3, as DNA: TGTGCCAGCAGCTTGGGACTAGCGGGGGGGCAGGGCACAGATACGCAGTATTTT. Translation: CASSLGLAGGQGTDTQYF.

A note on this clone: The sample contains more than one DNA sequence encoding this CDR3. V usage is TRBV6-1 and J usage is TRBJ2-7, with D possibly being TRBD1 (5 bases). V lost 5 bases and J 2 bases, leaving 13 bases between the germline ends. Germline CDR1 is MNHNS and CDR2 is SASEGT. The CDR3 runs to 14 residues. DNA for the CDR3: TGTGCCAGCAGTCAGGGTTCAGGACCCTACGAGCAGTACTTC. Translating gives CASSQGSGPYEQYF.

This clone appeared once. The chain couples TRBV5-5 to TRBJ1-3; 10 bases align to TRBD1. From germline, CDR1 is SGHKS and CDR2 YYEKEE (reference sequence). After removal of 3 bases from V and 1 base from J, the junction contained 13 bases not matched to a gene. The CDR3 totals 19 residues. The CDR3 sequence: CASSSGTGDFLSSGNTIYF. The CDR3 coding sequence is TGTGCCAGCAGCTCCGGGACAGGGGACTTCTTATCGTCTGGAAACACCATATATTTT.

The CDR3 here is CASIPRGGHFGNQPQHF. CDR3 DNA: TGTGCCAGCATCCCCCGAGGGGGGCATTTCGGCAATCAGCCCCAGCATTTT. V and J are TRBV11-3 and TRBJ1-5; possibly TRBD1 for D (6 bases). This CDR3 has 17 residues. Trimming removed 7 bases at V and 2 bases at J, with 21 bases between. Germline V gene lookup returns CDR1 SGHNT and CDR2 YENEEA.

The V gene is TRBV7-9, the J gene TRBJ2-7; D possibly corresponds to TRBD2 (5 bases). Germline CDR1 SEHNR, CDR2 FQNEAQ (reference sequence). The CDR3 contains 14 residues. V was clipped by 4 bases and J by 3 bases, with 13 bases between them. DNA of the CDR3: TGTGCCAGCAGCTCGGATACTCGGGGCTACGAGCAGTACTTC. Amino acids: CASSSDTRGYEQYF.

Only a few counts were recorded for this clone. CDR3 nucleotides: TGCGCCAGTTCAGGACAGAATGAAGCTTTCTTT. The encoded protein is CASSGQNEAFF. The chain combines TRBV5-1 with TRBJ1-1, with D tentatively TRBD1 (6 bases). Germline V gene data show CDR1 as SGHRS and CDR2 as YFSETQ. Trimming took 8 bases from V and 7 from J, leaving 12 bases between them. The CDR3 is 11 amino acids.

This clone has just a few counts. V and J are TRBV18 and TRBJ1-5; tentative D call: TRBD1 (5 bases). Trimming removed 4 bases from V and 8 bases from J, with 15 bases in between. The CDR3 is made up of 14 amino acids. The germline V gene encodes CDR1 KGHSH and CDR2 LQKENI. The CDR3 here is CASSRPGTAEPQHF. CDR3 bases: TGTGCCAGCTCACGTCCCGGGACCGCCGAGCCCCAGCATTTT.

V usage is TRBV5-6 and J usage is TRBJ2-4, with 9 bases fitting TRBD1. Germline values: CDR1 SGHDT, CDR2 YYEEEE. This CDR3 has 14 residues. Trimming removed 0 bases from V and 9 bases from J; junction bases left unmatched: 4. The CDR3: CASSLGGQGFIQYF. The CDR3 DNA reads TGTGCCAGCAGCTTGGGAGGACAGGGGTTCATTCAGTACTTC.

This clone was recorded a few times. The rearrangement uses TRBV4-2 and TRBJ1-1; D ambiguous. Germline assignment: CDR1 LGHNA and CDR2 YNFKEQ. V dropped 0 bases and J dropped 1 base, with 9 bases sitting between them. The CDR3 runs 15 residues. The CDR3 reads CASSQEGARNTEAFF. CDR3 nucleotides: TGTGCCAGCAGCCAAGAAGGCGCGCGGAACACTGAAGCTTTCTTT.

The chain couples TRBV6-6 to TRBJ1-3; D is uncertain. The CDR3 extends over 14 amino acids. Germline V CDR1 and CDR2: MNHNY, SVGAGI (reference sequence). In DNA form, the CDR3 reads TGTGCGTGTGAGGCGTTTTCCTCTGGAAACACCATATATTTT. The encoded protein is CACEAFSSGNTIYF.

The chain carries TRBV4-1 and TRBJ2-3; D gene ambiguous. In germline, CDR1 is MGHRA, CDR2 YSYEKL. Trimming removed 1 base at V and 0 bases at J, with 11 bases between. The CDR3 runs 16 residues. The CDR3, as DNA: TGCGCCAGCAGCCAAGGTTCACAGTTTAGCACAGATACGCAGTATTTT. This translates into CASSQGSQFSTDTQYF.

The chain is built from TRBV5-1 and TRBJ1-2; possibly TRBD1 for D (5 bases). Trimming left V 2 bases short and J 3 bases short, with 14 bases between. CDR3 length equals 15 residues. Germline assignment: CDR1 SGHRS and CDR2 YFSETQ. The CDR3 bases are TGCGCCAGCAGCTTCCGGGCCGGGGGGGACTATGGCTACACCTTC. It translates to CASSFRAGGDYGYTF.

The V gene is TRBV6-5, the J gene TRBJ2-5; a weak D match, TRBD1 (6 bases). The CDR3 consists of 15 residues. Per germline, CDR1 MNHEY and CDR2 SVGAGI. Trimming took 6 bases from V and 5 from J, leaving 19 bases between them. CDR3 residues: CASRAQGKEMETQYF. The CDR3 coding sequence is TGTGCCAGCAGAGCTCAGGGGAAGGAGATGGAGACCCAGTACTTC.

Remarks on this clone: The sample contains more than one DNA sequence encoding this CDR3. The rearrangement links TRBV2 to TRBJ2-7; perhaps TRBD1 as D (5 bases). The ends were cut back, 6 bases at V and 4 bases at J, with 7 bases in the middle. CDR3 size: 11 residues. The germline V gene encodes CDR1 SNHLY and CDR2 FYNNEI. CDR3 nucleotides: TGTGCCAGCAGGGCAGGGTACGAGCAGTACTTC. Amino acids: CASRAGYEQYF.

By share of the sample, this clone is medium-sized. The chain combines TRBV2 with TRBJ2-1; 10 positions match TRBD1. The germline CDR1 and CDR2 sequences are SNHLY and FYNNEI. This CDR3 is 12 amino acids long. V lost 11 bases and J lost 7; bases outside the gene matches: 5. CDR3 sequence (DNA): TGTGCCGGCGGGGACAGGGGAAATGAGCAGTTCTTC. Amino acids: CAGGDRGNEQFF.

V gene TRBV27 combines with J gene TRBJ1-2; D unclear. This CDR3 comprises 13 residues. CDR1 is MNHEY and CDR2 is SMNVEV in the germline V gene (reference sequence). Trimming took off 2 bases at V and 6 bases at J, with 10 bases between the two ends. CDR3 DNA: TGTGCCAGCAGTTTAAGGTTCCGCGATGGCTACACCTTC. This translates into CASSLRFRDGYTF.